The clone carrying this TCR beta chain was counted at least ten times. The target antigen is unknown. The source of the sample is a study of T-cell reconstitution after alpha-beta-depleted transplantation in children. Regarding the study as a whole: Some patients owed their high day-60 TCRbeta diversity to surviving recipient T cells and thymic progenitors. One year after transplant, T-cell counts and diversity came mostly from newly produced T cells. Several hundred expanded graft clones reportedly were the source of alpha-beta T cells about two months after transplant.

For TCRbeta, the library was prepared with unique molecular identifiers. MiXCR was run by TCRdb on the PCR reads, yielding one entry per CDR3 protein. This table holds 450,000 to 600,000 distinct CDR3 sequences, over 9.5% found once. The input for sequencing was PBMCs, taken before TCRalphabeta/CD19-depleted stem cell transplant. This sequence was found in a child aged 2-15 years with inherited bone marrow failure, due to receive a stem cell transplant.

CDR3 DNA sequence: TGTGCCAGCAGCTTCGAGGTCTATGGCTACACCTTC. Its protein product is CASSFEVYGYTF. The J gene is TRBJ1-2, the V gene TRBV7-9; D is unclear. The germline gives CDR1 SEHNR, CDR2 FQNEAQ (reference sequence). This CDR3 has 12 residues. Trimming pared 3 bases from V and 4 bases from J, leaving 6 bases between. The whole variable domain, remainder taken from reference TRBV7-9 and TRBJ1-2, is DTGVSQNPRHKITKRGQNVTFRCDPISEHNRLYWYRQTLGQGPEFLTYFQNEAQLEKSRLLSDRFSAERPKGSFSTLEIQRTEQGDSAMYLCASSFEVYGYTFGSGTRLTVV.